This section outlines one T cell receptor (beta chain) sequence together with its context. Trimming removed 8 bases from V and 3 bases from J; junction bases left unmatched: 5. The germline V gene encodes CDR1 MNHEY and CDR2 SVGAGI. This CDR3 contains 14 residues. These data originate in a study of blood T cell repertoires in COVID-19. At the level of the study: The origin of the acute and convalescent COVID-19 samples was the United States, Italy and Spain.

In the study's own analysis: Nucleated cell counts were estimated from reference gene primer amplification. Method: immunoSEQ multiplex PCR; TCRdb's copy keeps in-frame clones and lacks some. The V and J calls and clone size are taken from that table; D and trimming were inferred from the DNA. The sample consists of 210,000 or so clones, about 88% of them appearing once. The chain couples TRBV6-5 to TRBJ1-4, with 8 bases that match TRBD1. The TCR comes from a woman aged 40 to 50 with acute or convalescent COVID-19. Sequencing was done on a sample of peripheral blood. The CDR3 DNA reads as TGTGCCAGCCGAAAGACAGGGGCTAATGAAAAACTGTTTTTT. It specifies CASRKTGANEKLFF.